This TCR beta chain emerged from a study of T cells in localized non-small cell lung cancer. Broader study findings: The study linked higher blood T cell density to longer overall survival. It remains possible that heterogeneity exists, since only one tumor region was sequenced.

Comment on this clone: Its cognate antigen is unknown.

This CDR3 is built from 13 residues. J lost 5 bases, V lost 4 bases, and 2 bases had no gene match. Germline-derived CDR1 and CDR2 are SQVTM and ANQGSEA. The repertoire was sequenced with immunoSEQ multiplex PCR; TCRdb's copy has only in-frame clones and lacks some. The repertoire holds approximately 35,000 clones, around 92% seen once, with 2.1% in the top ten. Sequencing was performed on peripheral blood, taken before any cancer treatment. This chain uses TRBV29-1 with TRBJ2-2, with 9 bases identical to TRBD2. The clonotype comes from an older female donor with stage I lung adenocarcinoma. CDR3 DNA: TGCAGCGTTGTCGCGGGGGGGACCGGGGAGCTGTTTTTT. Its translation is CSVVAGGTGELFF.